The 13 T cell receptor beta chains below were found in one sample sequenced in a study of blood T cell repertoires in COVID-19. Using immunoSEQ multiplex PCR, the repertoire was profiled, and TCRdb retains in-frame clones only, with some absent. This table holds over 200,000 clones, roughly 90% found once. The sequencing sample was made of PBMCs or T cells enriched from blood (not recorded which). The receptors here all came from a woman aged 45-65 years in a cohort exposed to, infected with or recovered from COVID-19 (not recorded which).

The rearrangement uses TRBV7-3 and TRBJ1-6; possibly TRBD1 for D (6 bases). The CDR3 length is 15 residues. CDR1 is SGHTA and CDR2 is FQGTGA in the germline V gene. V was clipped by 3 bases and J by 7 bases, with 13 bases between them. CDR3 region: CASSFSGQPNSPLHF. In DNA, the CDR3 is TGTGCCAGCAGCTTCTCCGGACAGCCCAATTCACCCCTCCACTTT.

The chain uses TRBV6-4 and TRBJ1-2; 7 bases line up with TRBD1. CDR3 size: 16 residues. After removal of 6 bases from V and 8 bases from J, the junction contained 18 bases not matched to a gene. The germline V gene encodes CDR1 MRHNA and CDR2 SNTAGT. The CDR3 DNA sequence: TGTGCCAGCAGCTGGGCTCCCGGGACAGAGGTGGGAGGCTACACCTTC. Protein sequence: CASSWAPGTEVGGYTF.

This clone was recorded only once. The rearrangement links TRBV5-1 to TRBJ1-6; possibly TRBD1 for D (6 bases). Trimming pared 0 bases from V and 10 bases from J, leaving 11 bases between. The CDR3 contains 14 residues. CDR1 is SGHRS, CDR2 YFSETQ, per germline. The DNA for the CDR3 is TGCGCCAGCAGCTTGGTAGGGGGAGGGTCACCCCTCCACTTT. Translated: CASSLVGGGSPLHF. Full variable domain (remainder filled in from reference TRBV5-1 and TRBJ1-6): KAGVTQTPRYLIKTRGQQVTLSCSPISGHRSVSWYQQTPGQGLQFLFEYFSETQRNKGNFPGRFSGRQFSNSRSEMNVSTLELGDSALYLCASSLVGGGSPLHFGNGTRLTVT.

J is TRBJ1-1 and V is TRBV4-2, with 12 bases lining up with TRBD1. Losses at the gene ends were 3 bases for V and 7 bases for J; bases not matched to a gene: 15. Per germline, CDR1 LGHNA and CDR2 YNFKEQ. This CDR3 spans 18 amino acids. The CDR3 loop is CASSHHTSGTGGFGEAFF. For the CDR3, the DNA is TGTGCCAGCAGCCATCACACCTCCGGGACAGGGGGCTTCGGTGAAGCTTTCTTT.

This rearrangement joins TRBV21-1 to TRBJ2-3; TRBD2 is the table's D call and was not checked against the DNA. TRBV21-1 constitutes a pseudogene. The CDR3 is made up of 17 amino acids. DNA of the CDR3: TGTGCCAGCAGCACCTACCGACTAGTGGATTACACAGATACGCAGTATTTT. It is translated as CASSTYRLVDYTDTQYF.

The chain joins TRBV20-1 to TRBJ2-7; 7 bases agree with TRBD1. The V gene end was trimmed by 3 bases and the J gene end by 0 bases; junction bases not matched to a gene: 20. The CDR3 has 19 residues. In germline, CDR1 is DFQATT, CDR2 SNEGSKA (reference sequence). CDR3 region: CSASRPSNRQGQTSYEQYF. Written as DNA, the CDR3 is TGCAGTGCTAGTCGTCCAAGCAACCGACAGGGCCAAACCTCCTACGAGCAGTACTTC.

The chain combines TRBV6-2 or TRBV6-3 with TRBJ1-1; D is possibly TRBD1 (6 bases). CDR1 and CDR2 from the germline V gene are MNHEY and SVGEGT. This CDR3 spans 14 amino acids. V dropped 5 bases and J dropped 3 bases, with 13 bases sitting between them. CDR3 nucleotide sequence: TGTGCCAGCAGTAACAGGGTGGTAGACACTGAAGCTTTCTTT. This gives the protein CASSNRVVDTEAFF.

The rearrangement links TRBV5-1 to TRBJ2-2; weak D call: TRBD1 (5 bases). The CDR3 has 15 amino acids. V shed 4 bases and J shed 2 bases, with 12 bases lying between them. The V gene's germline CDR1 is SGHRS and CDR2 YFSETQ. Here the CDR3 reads CASSPDRANTGELFF. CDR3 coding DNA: TGCGCCAGCAGCCCCGACAGAGCCAACACCGGGGAGCTGTTTTTT.

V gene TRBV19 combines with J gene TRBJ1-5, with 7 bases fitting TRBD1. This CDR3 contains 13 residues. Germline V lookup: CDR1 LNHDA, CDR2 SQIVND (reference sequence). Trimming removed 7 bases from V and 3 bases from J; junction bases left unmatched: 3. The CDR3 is CASTTGANQPQHF. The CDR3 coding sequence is TGTGCCAGTACAACAGGGGCCAATCAGCCCCAGCATTTT.

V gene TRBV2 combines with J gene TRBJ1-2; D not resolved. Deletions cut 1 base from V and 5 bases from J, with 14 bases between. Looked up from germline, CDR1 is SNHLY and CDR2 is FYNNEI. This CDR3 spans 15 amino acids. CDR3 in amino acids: CASSEGAPDRYGYTF. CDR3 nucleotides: TGTGCCAGCAGTGAAGGGGCCCCAGATAGGTATGGCTACACCTTC. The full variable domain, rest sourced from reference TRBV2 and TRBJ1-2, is EPEVTQTPSHQVTQMGQEVILRCVPISNHLYFYWYRQILGQKVEFLVSFYNNEISEKSEIFDDQFSVERPDGSNFTLKIRSTKLEDSAMYFCASSEGAPDRYGYTFGSGTRLTVV.

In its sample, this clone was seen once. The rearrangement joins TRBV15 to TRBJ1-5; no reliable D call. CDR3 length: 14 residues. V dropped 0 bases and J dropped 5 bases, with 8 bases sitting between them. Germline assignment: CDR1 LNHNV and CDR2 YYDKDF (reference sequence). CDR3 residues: CATSRDPGDQPQHF. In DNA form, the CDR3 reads TGTGCCACCAGCAGAGACCCCGGGGATCAGCCCCAGCATTTT. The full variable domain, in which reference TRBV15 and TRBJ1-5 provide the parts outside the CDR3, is DAMVIQNPRYQVTQFGKPVTLSCSQTLNHNVMYWYQQKSSQAPKLLFHYYDKDFNNEADTPDNFQSRRPNTSFCFLDIRSPGLGDTAMYLCATSRDPGDQPQHFGDGTRLSIL.

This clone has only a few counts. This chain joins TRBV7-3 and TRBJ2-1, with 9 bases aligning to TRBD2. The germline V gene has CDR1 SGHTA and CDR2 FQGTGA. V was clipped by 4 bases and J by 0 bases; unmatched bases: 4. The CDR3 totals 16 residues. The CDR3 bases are TGTGCCAGCAGCTATGCTAGCGGGGCCTCCTACAATGAGCAGTTCTTC. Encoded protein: CASSYASGASYNEQFF.

CDR3 loop: CASSVRENTGELFF. The CDR3 coding sequence is TGTGCCAGCAGTGTGCGAGAGAACACCGGGGAGCTGTTTTTT. The V gene is TRBV2, the J gene TRBJ2-2; D gene uncertain. CDR3 length: 14 residues. The germline V and J ends were trimmed by 4 bases and 1 base, with 7 bases remaining between them. In germline, CDR1 is SNHLY, CDR2 FYNNEI.